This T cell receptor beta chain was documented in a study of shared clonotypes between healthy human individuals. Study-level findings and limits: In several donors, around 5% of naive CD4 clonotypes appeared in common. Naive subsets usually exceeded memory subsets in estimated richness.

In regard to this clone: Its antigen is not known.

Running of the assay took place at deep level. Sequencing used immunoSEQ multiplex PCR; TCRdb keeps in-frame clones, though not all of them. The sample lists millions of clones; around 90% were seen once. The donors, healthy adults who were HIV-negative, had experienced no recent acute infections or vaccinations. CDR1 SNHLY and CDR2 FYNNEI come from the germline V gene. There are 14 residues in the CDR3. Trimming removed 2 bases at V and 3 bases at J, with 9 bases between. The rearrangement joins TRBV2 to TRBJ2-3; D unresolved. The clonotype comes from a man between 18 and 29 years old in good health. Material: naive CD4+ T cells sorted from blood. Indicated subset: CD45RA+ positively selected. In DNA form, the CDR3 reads TGTGCCAGCAGTGAAAGTCTAGTGACAGATACGCAGTATTTT. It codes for CASSESLVTDTQYF.